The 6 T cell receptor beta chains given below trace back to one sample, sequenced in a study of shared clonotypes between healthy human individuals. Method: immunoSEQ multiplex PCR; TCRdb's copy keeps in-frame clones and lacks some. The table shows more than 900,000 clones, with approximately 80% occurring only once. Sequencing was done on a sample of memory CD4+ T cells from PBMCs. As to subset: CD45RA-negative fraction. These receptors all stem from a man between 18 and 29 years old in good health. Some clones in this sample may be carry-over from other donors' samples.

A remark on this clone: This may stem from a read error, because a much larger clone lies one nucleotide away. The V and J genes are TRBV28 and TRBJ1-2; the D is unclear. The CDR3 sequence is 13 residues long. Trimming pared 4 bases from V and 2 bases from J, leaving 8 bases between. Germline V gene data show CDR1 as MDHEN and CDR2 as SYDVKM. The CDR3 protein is CASSYKGNYGYTF. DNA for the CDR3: TGTGCCAGCAGTTACAAAGGGAACTATGGCTACACCTTC.

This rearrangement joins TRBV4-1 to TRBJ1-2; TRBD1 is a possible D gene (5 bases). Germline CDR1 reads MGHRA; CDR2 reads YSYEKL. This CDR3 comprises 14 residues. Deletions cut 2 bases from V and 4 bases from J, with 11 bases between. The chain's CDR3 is CASSQRSGGYGYTF. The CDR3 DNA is TGCGCCAGCAGCCAAAGGTCGGGGGGCTATGGCTACACCTTC.

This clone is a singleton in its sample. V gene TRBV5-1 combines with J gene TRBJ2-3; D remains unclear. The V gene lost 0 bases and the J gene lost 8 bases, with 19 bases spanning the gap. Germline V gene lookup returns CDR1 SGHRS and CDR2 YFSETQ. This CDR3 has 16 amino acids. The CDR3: CASSLAPNGFASTQYF. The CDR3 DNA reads TGCGCCAGCAGCTTGGCACCTAACGGGTTTGCGAGTACGCAGTATTTT.

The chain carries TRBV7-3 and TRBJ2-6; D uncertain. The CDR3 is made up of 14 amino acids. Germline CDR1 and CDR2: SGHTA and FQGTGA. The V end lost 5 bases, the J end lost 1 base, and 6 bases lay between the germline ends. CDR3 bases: TGTGCCAGCAGCCGCAATTCTGGGGCCAACGTCCTGACTTTC. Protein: CASSRNSGANVLTF.

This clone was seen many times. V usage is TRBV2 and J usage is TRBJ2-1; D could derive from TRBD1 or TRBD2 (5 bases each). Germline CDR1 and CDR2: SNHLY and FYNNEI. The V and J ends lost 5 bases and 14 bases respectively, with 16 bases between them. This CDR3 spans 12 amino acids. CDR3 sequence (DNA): TGTGCCAGCAGTACTAGGGCTAGCAGGGAGTTCTTC. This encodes CASSTRASREFF.

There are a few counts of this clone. The CDR3 sequence is CASSPQGAGDTGELFF. CDR3 sequence (DNA): TGCGCCAGCAGCCCCCAAGGAGCGGGAGACACCGGGGAGCTGTTTTTT. The chain carries TRBV5-1 and TRBJ2-2; 8 positions match TRBD2. The CDR3 totals 16 residues. With 4 bases clipped from V and 3 bases from J, the junction kept 8 bases outside the gene matches. Germline V gene sequence: CDR1 SGHRS, CDR2 YFSETQ.